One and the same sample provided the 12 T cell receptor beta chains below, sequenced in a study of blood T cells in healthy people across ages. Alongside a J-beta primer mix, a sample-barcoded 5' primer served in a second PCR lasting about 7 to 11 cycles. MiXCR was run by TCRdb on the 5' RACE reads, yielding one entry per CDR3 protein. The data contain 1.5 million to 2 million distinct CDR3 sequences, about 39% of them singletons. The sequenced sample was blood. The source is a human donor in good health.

The CDR3 loop reads CASSKTSGPQETQYF. DNA of the CDR3: TGTGCCAGCTCAAAGACTAGCGGGCCTCAAGAGACCCAGTACTTC. V gene TRBV18 combines with J gene TRBJ2-5; 10 bases map to TRBD2. The CDR3 sequence is 15 residues long. The V gene's germline CDR1 is KGHSH and CDR2 LQKENI. The trim removed 5 bases at V and 2 bases at J, leaving 5 bases unmatched.

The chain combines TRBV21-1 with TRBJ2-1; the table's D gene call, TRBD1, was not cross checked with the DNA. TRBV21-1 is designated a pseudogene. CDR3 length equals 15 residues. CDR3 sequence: CASSRPVGTGREQFF. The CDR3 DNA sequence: TGTGCCAGCAGCAGGCCTGTCGGTACGGGGCGGGAGCAGTTCTTC.

The CDR3 loop reads CASRPAGPTEAFF. CDR3 nucleotide sequence: TGTGCCAGCAGACCCGCTGGCCCCACTGAAGCTTTCTTT. This chain joins TRBV7-9 and TRBJ1-1; no definite D call. Between the trimmed V and J ends, which lost 6 bases and 4 bases, there was a span of 12 bases. CDR3 length equals 13 residues. The germline V gene has CDR1 SEHNR and CDR2 FQNEAQ (reference sequence). Full variable domain (remainder filled in from reference TRBV7-9 and TRBJ1-1): DTGVSQNPRHKITKRGQNVTFRCDPISEHNRLYWYRQTLGQGPEFLTYFQNEAQLEKSRLLSDRFSAERPKGSFSTLEIQRTEQGDSAMYLCASRPAGPTEAFFGQGTRLTVV.

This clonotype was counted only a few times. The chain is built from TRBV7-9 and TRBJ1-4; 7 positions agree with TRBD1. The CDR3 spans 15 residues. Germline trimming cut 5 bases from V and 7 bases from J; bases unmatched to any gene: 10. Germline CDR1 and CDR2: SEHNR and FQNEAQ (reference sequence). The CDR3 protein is CASSTPGTEAEKLFF. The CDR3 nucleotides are TGTGCCAGCAGCACTCCCGGGACAGAGGCTGAAAAACTGTTTTTT.

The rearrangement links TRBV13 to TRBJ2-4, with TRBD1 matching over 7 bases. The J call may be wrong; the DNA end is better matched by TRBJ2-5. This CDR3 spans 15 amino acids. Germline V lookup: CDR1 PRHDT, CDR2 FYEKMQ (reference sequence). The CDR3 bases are TGTGCCAGCGGCTCCAGTCCGACAGGGTTGGAGACCCAGTACTTC. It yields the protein CASGSSPTGLETQYF.

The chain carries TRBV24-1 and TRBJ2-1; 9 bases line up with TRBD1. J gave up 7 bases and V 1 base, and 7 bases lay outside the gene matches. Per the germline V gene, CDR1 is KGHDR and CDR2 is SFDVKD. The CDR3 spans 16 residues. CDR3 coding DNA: TGTGCCACCAGTGATTTAGGGGACAGGGAAATTAATGAGCAGTTCTTC. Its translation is CATSDLGDREINEQFF.

The CDR3 DNA is TGTGCCAGCAGCACAGAACAGGGGCAGCCCCAGCATTTT. Translated: CASSTEQGQPQHF. V gene TRBV7-9 combines with J gene TRBJ1-5; 7 bases fit TRBD1. The junction had 5 bases not matched to a gene; V was cut back by 5 bases and J by 7 bases. This CDR3 is built from 13 residues. Germline V gene sequence: CDR1 SEHNR, CDR2 FQNEAQ (reference sequence). The variable domain in full, with the rest retrieved from reference TRBV7-9 and TRBJ1-5, is DTGVSQNPRHKITKRGQNVTFRCDPISEHNRLYWYRQTLGQGPEFLTYFQNEAQLEKSRLLSDRFSAERPKGSFSTLEIQRTEQGDSAMYLCASSTEQGQPQHFGDGTRLSIL.

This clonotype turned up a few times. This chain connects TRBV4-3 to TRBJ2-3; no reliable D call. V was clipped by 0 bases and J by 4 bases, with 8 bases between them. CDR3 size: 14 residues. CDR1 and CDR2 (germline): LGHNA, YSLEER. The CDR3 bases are TGCGCCAGCAGCCAAGACAGTCAGGCAGATACGCAGTATTTT. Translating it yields CASSQDSQADTQYF.

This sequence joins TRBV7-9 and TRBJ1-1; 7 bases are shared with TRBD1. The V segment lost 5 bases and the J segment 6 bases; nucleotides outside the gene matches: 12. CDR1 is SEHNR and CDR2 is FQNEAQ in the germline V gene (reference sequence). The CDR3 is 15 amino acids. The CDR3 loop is CASSLPGTGDPEAFF. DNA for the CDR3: TGTGCCAGCAGCCTACCCGGAACAGGGGATCCTGAAGCTTTCTTT.

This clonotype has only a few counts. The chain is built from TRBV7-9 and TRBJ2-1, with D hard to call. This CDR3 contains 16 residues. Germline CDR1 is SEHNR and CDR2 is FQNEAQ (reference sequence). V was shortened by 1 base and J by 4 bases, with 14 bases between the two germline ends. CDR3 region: CASSLVMGSHYNEQFF. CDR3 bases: TGTGCCAGCAGCTTAGTTATGGGGTCCCATTACAATGAGCAGTTCTTC.

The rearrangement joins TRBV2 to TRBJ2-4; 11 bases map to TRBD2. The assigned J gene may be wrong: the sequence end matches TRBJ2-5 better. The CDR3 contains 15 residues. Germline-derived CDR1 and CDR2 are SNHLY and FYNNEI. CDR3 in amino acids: CASGSSGGSKETQYF. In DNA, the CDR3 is TGTGCCAGCGGGTCTAGCGGGGGGTCTAAAGAGACCCAGTACTTC.

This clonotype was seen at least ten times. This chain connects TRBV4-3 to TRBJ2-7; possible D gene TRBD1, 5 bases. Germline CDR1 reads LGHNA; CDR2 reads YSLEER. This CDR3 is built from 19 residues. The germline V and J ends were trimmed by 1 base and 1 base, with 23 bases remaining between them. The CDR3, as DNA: TGCGCCAGCAGCCAAGCGTTATCCAGGGTGGTGACGAGATCCTACGAGCAGTACTTC. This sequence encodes CASSQALSRVVTRSYEQYF.